This TCR beta chain was profiled in a study of shared clonotypes between healthy human individuals. Study results and limitations: Only blood samples were collected, and tissue repertoires likely differ. Generation probabilities of non-shared clonotypes were lower (relative to those shared by all four donors).

V lost 8 bases, J lost 8 bases, and 15 bases lay in between. The germline V gene has CDR1 MNHNS and CDR2 SASEGT. CDR3 length: 13 amino acids. When replicate PCRs were run on sorted subsets, they used roughly 0.2 ug DNA, about 30,000 T cell genomes. Profiled with immunoSEQ multiplex PCR; TCRdb holds only in-frame clones, not every one. The sample has about 2 million clones, 85% to 95% seen once. On this clone: The target antigen is unknown.

Sequenced sample: naive CD4+ T cells sorted from blood. The subset here: CD45RA+ positively selected. The chain joins TRBV6-1 to TRBJ1-4; D unclear. The origin of this receptor is a man aged 18 to 29 in good health. For the CDR3, the DNA is TGTGCCAGCCACATTGGGAAGGACGAAAAACTGTTTTTT. Protein sequence: CASHIGKDEKLFF.